This T cell receptor beta chain was sequenced in a study of cytomegalovirus exposure and HLA in healthy donors. General study points: Cytomegalovirus status, reportedly, was diagnosed with high specificity and sensitivity by the classifier.

The germline gives CDR1 MRHNA, CDR2 SNTAGT. With 5 bases removed from V and 0 bases from J, the gap between germline ends came to 6 bases. This CDR3 is 13 amino acids long. The data were produced by immunoSEQ multiplex PCR, yet TCRdb's version contains in-frame clones alone and is incomplete. The table lists roughly 50,000 clones, 90% of them singletons, with 1% to 1.2% in the top ten. Comment on this clone: Its antigen is unidentified.

The sequenced sample consisted of PBMCs. The gene calls are TRBV6-4 and TRBJ2-3; D not certain. This clonotype was obtained from a young man in good health and CMV-seronegative. CDR3 sequence (DNA): TGTGCCAGCAGTTTGACTAGCACAGATACGCAGTATTTT. Protein: CASSLTSTDTQYF.